Below, 19 T cell receptor beta chains from the same sample are listed, as sequenced in a study of vaccination and CD4 T cells after COVID-19. These receptors' antigens are unknown. The Oncomine TCR Beta short-read assay sequenced DNA from cultured CD4+ T cells. TCRdb re-called the PCR reads through MiXCR, storing one row per CDR3 protein. The table lists fewer than 20,000 distinct CDR3 sequences, more than 50% of them singletons. The treatment: approximately 11-day PBMC culture with coronavirus spike peptide pools or control peptides (ViraFEST assay). The sample consisted of CD4+ T cells from blood, cultured in vitro. These receptor sequences come from a human donor who had recovered from COVID-19.

The chain employs TRBV20-1 and TRBJ1-6; D is undetermined. The CDR3 consists of 13 residues. Germline CDR1 DFQATT, CDR2 SNEGSKA (reference sequence). The V and J ends lost 3 bases and 0 bases respectively, with 3 bases between them. For the CDR3, the DNA is TGCAGTGCTAGGTTCTCCTATAATTCACCCCTCCACTTT. This encodes CSARFSYNSPLHF.

V is TRBV6-2 or TRBV6-3 and J is TRBJ2-1, with D unclear. CDR3 length equals 12 residues. V dropped 8 bases and J dropped 0 bases, with 5 bases sitting between them. CDR1 and CDR2 (germline): MNHEY, SVGEGT. The CDR3 DNA reads TGTGCCAGCGGGGACTCCTACAATGAGCAGTTCTTC. This translates into CASGDSYNEQFF.

V is TRBV6-4 and J is TRBJ1-6; D is uncertain. The CDR3 length is 15 residues. Per the germline V gene, CDR1 is MRHNA and CDR2 is SNTAGT. Here the CDR3 DNA reads TGTTCTCATACCCATAACGGACCTACACAGTCACCCCTCCACTTT. As protein: CSHTHNGPTQSPLHF.

This sequence joins TRBV15 and TRBJ1-6; perhaps TRBD1 as D (6 bases). Per germline, CDR1 LNHNV and CDR2 YYDKDF (reference sequence). V shed 0 bases and J shed 10 bases, with 13 bases lying between them. The CDR3 extends over 15 amino acids. The CDR3 region has the DNA TGTGCCACCAGCAGAGAACCGGGACAAGGGTCACCCCTCCACTTT. It is translated as CATSREPGQGSPLHF.

The J gene is TRBJ1-5, the V gene TRBV7-2; D gene ambiguous. V lost 1 base and J lost 6, with 7 bases in between. The CDR3 is made up of 13 amino acids. Germline loops: CDR1 SGHTA, CDR2 FQGNSA. This chain's CDR3 is CASSLVVRQPQHF. The CDR3 region has the DNA TGTGCCAGCAGCTTAGTCGTACGTCAGCCCCAGCATTTT.

The chain links TRBV7-3 to TRBJ1-2; D unclear. CDR1 and CDR2 from the germline V gene are SGHTA and FQGTGA. With 1 base removed from V and 8 bases from J, the gap between germline ends came to 11 bases. This CDR3 contains 13 residues. CDR3 sequence (DNA): TGTGCCAGCAGCTTAAGTGCTGGCTCCGGCTACACCTTC. It codes for CASSLSAGSGYTF.

The sample holds a few counts of this clonotype. This sequence joins TRBV6-1 and TRBJ1-2; maybe TRBD1 (5 bases). V was shortened by 1 base and J by 4 bases, with 10 bases between the two germline ends. The CDR3 is 14 amino acids. Per germline, CDR1 MNHNS and CDR2 SASEGT. CDR3 in amino acids: CASSEGGLGYGYTF. Here the CDR3 DNA reads TGTGCCAGCAGTGAAGGGGGCCTCGGCTATGGCTACACCTTC.

The chain couples TRBV20-1 to TRBJ2-2, with TRBD2 matching over 7 bases. Germline CDR1 and CDR2: DFQATT and SNEGSKA (reference sequence). Unmatched junction bases numbered 2, after V lost 0 bases and J lost 1 base. This CDR3 region has 15 residues. CDR3 in amino acids: CSAREPSGNTGELFF. The CDR3 DNA reads as TGCAGTGCTAGAGAACCTAGCGGGAACACCGGGGAGCTGTTTTTT.

The chain uses TRBV19 and TRBJ2-6; 7 bases agree with TRBD1. V dropped 7 bases and J dropped 2; count of bases not matched to a gene: 5. Per the germline V gene, CDR1 is LNHDA and CDR2 is SQIVND (reference sequence). The CDR3 spans 15 residues. The DNA for the CDR3 is TGTGCCAGTACCTACAGGGGTGCTGGGGCCAACGTCCTGACTTTC. This encodes CASTYRGAGANVLTF.

This clonotype was detected only once. The V and J genes are TRBV4-1 and TRBJ2-3; D gene ambiguous. This CDR3 is 14 amino acids long. Per the germline V gene, CDR1 is MGHRA and CDR2 is YSYEKL. V dropped 0 bases and J dropped 8 bases, with 12 bases sitting between them. In DNA, the CDR3 is TGCGCCAGCAGCCAAGATGTAAACCAAGCTACGCAGTATTTT. Translating it yields CASSQDVNQATQYF.

The rearrangement joins TRBV27 to TRBJ1-2; D gene ambiguous. The ends were cut back, 10 bases at V and 7 bases at J, with 25 bases in the middle. Germline CDR1 is MNHEY and CDR2 is SMNVEV (reference sequence). CDR3 length: 15 amino acids. The CDR3 DNA reads TGTGCCACCTCGCGGGTTGCTTCAGTCTGGAGTGGCTACACCTTC. It translates to CATSRVASVWSGYTF.

This chain joins TRBV20-1 and TRBJ1-6; a possible D gene is TRBD1 (5 bases). V lost 1 base and J 10 bases, leaving 17 bases between the germline ends. CDR1 is DFQATT and CDR2 is SNEGSKA in the germline V gene (reference sequence). CDR3 length: 15 amino acids. The CDR3 is CSARARQSRGSPLHF. The DNA for the CDR3 is TGCAGTGCTAGAGCCAGACAGAGCCGCGGATCACCCCTCCACTTT.

This clonotype was seen a handful of times. J is TRBJ2-3 and V is TRBV20-1; D is tentatively TRBD1 or TRBD2 (6 bases each). The V gene lost 2 bases and the J gene lost 2 bases, with 11 bases spanning the gap. Germline values: CDR1 DFQATT, CDR2 SNEGSKA (reference sequence). The length of the CDR3 is 14 residues. CDR3 in DNA: TGCAGTGCTAGACCGGGGGCTCACACAGATACGCAGTATTTT. This encodes CSARPGAHTDTQYF.

This clonotype was seen a handful of times. The chain links TRBV5-1 to TRBJ1-1; D is ambiguous. Germline V gene data show CDR1 as SGHRS and CDR2 as YFSETQ. The CDR3 runs 14 residues. Trimming left V 5 bases short and J 1 base short, with 12 bases between. CDR3 in DNA: TGCGCCAGCAGACCACAGACGGCGAACACTGAAGCTTTCTTT. Translated, it gives CASRPQTANTEAFF.

In regard to this clonotype: At one boundary the junction diverges from the germline segment, which might be a read error. The chain uses TRBV7-7 and TRBJ2-5; 8 bases are shared with TRBD2. This CDR3 region has 16 residues. Germline V gene data show CDR1 as SSHAT and CDR2 as FNYEAQ (reference sequence). CDR3 nucleotide sequence: TGTGCTAGCAGCCAAACGGGACTAGTGGGGCAAGAGACCCAGTACTTC. Translating it yields CASSQTGLVGQETQYF.

The chain recombines TRBV20-1 with TRBJ2-1; 7 bases are shared with TRBD1. J was trimmed by 8 bases and V by 4 bases; bases with no gene match: 5. CDR3 size: 12 residues. Germline V CDR1 and CDR2: DFQATT, SNEGSKA (reference sequence). The CDR3 loop reads CSAIDRVHEQFF. Written as DNA, the CDR3 is TGCAGTGCTATTGACAGGGTCCATGAGCAGTTCTTC.

The V and J genes are TRBV15 and TRBJ1-5, with D tentatively TRBD1 (5 bases). V dropped 0 bases and J dropped 3 bases, with 15 bases sitting between them. CDR3 size: 17 residues. Germline CDR1 is LNHNV and CDR2 is YYDKDF (reference sequence). CDR3 amino acids: CATSRDQTGWVNQPQHF. CDR3 in DNA: TGTGCCACCAGCAGAGATCAAACAGGCTGGGTCAATCAGCCCCAGCATTTT.

This clonotype turned up a few times. The chain carries TRBV11-3 and TRBJ1-1, with D possibly being TRBD1 (6 bases). V was cut by 5 bases and J by 6 bases, with 10 bases left in between. Germline CDR1 and CDR2: SGHNT and YENEEA. The CDR3 loop spans 12 amino acids. The CDR3 DNA follows: TGTGCCAGCAGCCCGGGGACACCTGAAGCTTTCTTT. This translates into CASSPGTPEAFF.

This chain links TRBV29-1 with TRBJ2-5, with 14 bases fitting TRBD2. The CDR3 runs 16 residues. Trimming removed 3 bases from V and 2 bases from J; junction bases left unmatched: 5. Germline CDR1 and CDR2: SQVTM and ANQGSEA. Here the CDR3 DNA reads TGCAGCGTTGAGGGGACTAGCGGGGGATCACAAGAGACCCAGTACTTC. The encoded protein is CSVEGTSGGSQETQYF.